This TCR beta chain was retrieved from a study of blood T cells in healthy people across ages. The CDR3 is 12 residues long. V was pared by 1 base and J by 15 bases, with 13 bases between. CDR1 and CDR2 (germline): MGHRA, YSYEKL. This clonotype was seen ten or more times. The second PCR ran about 6 to 11 cycles with a sample-barcoded 5' primer and J-beta primers. One entry per CDR3 protein, called by TCRdb with MiXCR from the 5' RACE reads. The sample carries hundreds of thousands of distinct CDR3 sequences, under 80% recorded once. The chain uses TRBV4-1 and TRBJ2-1; D ambiguous. Sequencing was done on a sample of blood. The receptor comes from a man aged 30-40 years in good health. CDR3 region: CASSQGDRDRFF. Here the CDR3 DNA reads TGCGCCAGCAGCCAAGGTGACCGTGATAGGTTCTTC.